The 26 T cell receptor beta chains in this list originate from one sample, sequenced in a study of blood T cell repertoires in COVID-19. Using immunoSEQ multiplex PCR, the repertoire was profiled, and TCRdb retains in-frame clones only, with some absent. The profile covers roughly 91,000 clones, with about 83% appearing a single time and roughly 2.1% taken by the ten largest. Sequencing input: peripheral blood. These receptors all come from a man aged 70-80 years with active or convalescent COVID-19.

This chain uses TRBV5-4 with TRBJ1-2, with TRBD1 identical over 8 bases. V lost 2 bases to trimming and J lost 3 bases; unmatched junction nucleotides: 6. Germline CDR1 reads SGHNT; CDR2 reads YYREEE (reference sequence). This CDR3 spans 15 amino acids. The CDR3 reads CASSFDRGQDYGYTF. DNA for the CDR3: TGTGCCAGCAGCTTTGACAGGGGCCAGGACTATGGCTACACCTTC.

V is TRBV28 and J is TRBJ1-2, with D perhaps matching TRBD1 (5 bases). The CDR3 loop spans 13 amino acids. CDR1 is MDHEN, CDR2 SYDVKM, per germline. V shed 2 bases and J shed 4 bases, with 8 bases lying between them. CDR3: CASSLTGGYGYTF. CDR3 nucleotides: TGTGCCAGCAGTTTAACCGGGGGCTATGGCTACACCTTC.

The rearrangement joins TRBV15 to TRBJ1-2; D remains unclear. Deletions cut 5 bases from V and 10 bases from J, with 14 bases between. The CDR3 runs 12 residues. The germline V gene has CDR1 LNHNV and CDR2 YYDKDF (reference sequence). The CDR3 DNA reads TGTGCCACCAGCCCCTGGGGAGGCGACTACACCTTC. Amino acids: CATSPWGGDYTF.

The V gene is TRBV9, the J gene TRBJ1-1; 10 nucleotides match TRBD1. V lost 4 bases, J lost 6 bases, and 6 bases stayed unmatched. The germline V gene encodes CDR1 SGDLS and CDR2 YYNGEE. The CDR3 is 14 residues long. CDR3 in DNA: TGTGCCAGCAGCCCTAGACAGGGGGCCCCTGAAGCTTTCTTT. Its translation: CASSPRQGAPEAFF. The complete variable domain, with remaining parts taken from reference TRBV9 and TRBJ1-1, reads DSGVTQTPKHLITATGQRVTLRCSPRSGDLSVYWYQQSLDQGLQFLIQYYNGEERAKGNILERFSAQQFPDLHSELNLSSLELGDSALYFCASSPRQGAPEAFFGQGTRLTVV.

The chain couples TRBV7-9 to TRBJ2-5; tentatively, D is TRBD2 (5 bases). Germline CDR1 reads SEHNR; CDR2 reads FQNEAQ (reference sequence). Trimming stripped 5 bases from V and 3 bases from J, with 16 bases between. The CDR3 covers 15 residues. The CDR3 protein is CASSGTGKAEETQYF. DNA of the CDR3: TGTGCCAGCAGCGGAACCGGGAAAGCCGAAGAGACCCAGTACTTC.

This chain uses TRBV7-2 with TRBJ1-4; no firm D call. The CDR3 has 14 amino acids. The V end was cut by 6 bases, the J end by 7 bases, with 15 bases between. CDR1 and CDR2 (germline): SGHTA, FQGNSA. The CDR3 protein is CASSLPTPGEKLFF. As DNA, the CDR3 is TGTGCCAGCAGTCTCCCCACCCCGGGTGAAAAACTGTTTTTT.

This clone was detected a few times. J is TRBJ1-5 and V is TRBV5-1; possible D gene TRBD1, 5 bases. This CDR3 has 16 amino acids. Trimming took off 2 bases at V and 6 bases at J, with 18 bases between the two ends. Looked up from germline, CDR1 is SGHRS and CDR2 is YFSETQ. In nucleotides, the CDR3 is TGCGCCAGCAGCTTAAAAGGGGAACAGGTTGCTCAGCCCCAGCATTTT. Protein product: CASSLKGEQVAQPQHF.

By frequency in the sample, this clone is medium-sized. The chain links TRBV5-6 to TRBJ2-7; 11 nucleotides align to TRBD2. CDR1 and CDR2 from the germline V gene are SGHDT and YYEEEE. The J segment lost 6 bases and the V segment lost 2 bases, leaving 4 bases of the junction unmatched. The CDR3 runs 14 residues. CDR3 nucleotide sequence: TGTGCCAGCAGCTTAATAGCGGGGGGGAGCGAGCAGTACTTC. It encodes CASSLIAGGSEQYF.

V and J are TRBV6-1 and TRBJ1-2, with D uncertain. The CDR3 contains 14 residues. Per germline, CDR1 MNHNS and CDR2 SASEGT. Trimming removed 3 bases at V and 7 bases at J, with 15 bases between. DNA for the CDR3: TGTGCCAGCAGTGACAGGCCTCCGCCTACTGGCTACACCTTC. This codes for CASSDRPPPTGYTF.

The rearrangement joins TRBV11-3 to TRBJ1-5; 7 positions match TRBD1. This CDR3 has 17 residues. Germline assignment: CDR1 SGHNT and CDR2 YENEEA. The trim removed 1 base at V and 1 base at J, leaving 7 bases unmatched. The CDR3 DNA is TGTGCCAGCAGCTTAGGAACTCGGGACAGCAGCAATCAGCCCCAGCATTTT. Protein product: CASSLGTRDSSNQPQHF. Drawing the rest from reference TRBV11-3 and TRBJ1-5, the complete variable domain is EAGVVQSPRYKIIEKKQPVAFWCNPISGHNTLYWYLQNLGQGPELLIRYENEEAVDDSQLPKDRFSAERLKGVDSTLKIQPAELGDSAVYLCASSLGTRDSSNQPQHFGDGTRLSIL.

This clone was counted once. The chain combines TRBV7-2 with TRBJ1-2; 10 bases agree with TRBD1. This CDR3 spans 16 amino acids. J gave up 4 bases and V 4 bases, and 9 bases lay outside the gene matches. CDR1 and CDR2 from the germline V gene are SGHTA and FQGNSA. CDR3 sequence reads: CASSSPGGQGGYGYTF. CDR3 nucleotide sequence: TGTGCCAGCAGCTCCCCTGGAGGACAGGGGGGCTATGGCTACACCTTC.

The J gene is TRBJ1-2, the V gene TRBV11-3; perhaps TRBD1 as D (6 bases). Germline V gene data show CDR1 as SGHNT and CDR2 as YENEEA. CDR3 length equals 16 residues. Trimming cost V 3 bases and J 3 bases, with 17 bases left between them. CDR3 amino acids: CASSFDNRAGDYGYTF. The CDR3, as DNA: TGTGCCAGCAGCTTCGATAACAGGGCAGGGGACTATGGCTACACCTTC. Drawing the rest from reference TRBV11-3 and TRBJ1-2, the complete variable domain is EAGVVQSPRYKIIEKKQPVAFWCNPISGHNTLYWYLQNLGQGPELLIRYENEEAVDDSQLPKDRFSAERLKGVDSTLKIQPAELGDSAVYLCASSFDNRAGDYGYTFGSGTRLTVV.

Worth noting for this clone: Other DNA variants within this sample encode the same CDR3. This chain links TRBV2 with TRBJ2-5; D is undetermined. The germline V and J ends were trimmed by 6 bases and 5 bases, with 7 bases remaining between them. CDR3 size: 11 residues. Germline loops: CDR1 SNHLY, CDR2 FYNNEI. This chain's CDR3 is CASRLGETQYF. The CDR3 DNA sequence: TGTGCCAGCAGACTCGGGGAGACCCAGTACTTC.

This clone appeared a single time. This rearrangement joins TRBV5-1 to TRBJ2-2, with D possibly TRBD1 on 6 matching bases. This CDR3 comprises 15 residues. The V end was cut by 3 bases, the J end by 3 bases, with 12 bases between. From germline, CDR1 is SGHRS and CDR2 YFSETQ. CDR3 nucleotides: TGCGCCAGCAGCTCAACCACAGGGTACACCGGGGAGCTGTTTTTT. Its translation is CASSSTTGYTGELFF.

The genes are TRBV4-1 and TRBJ1-2; D gene ambiguous. The CDR3 is made up of 15 amino acids. CDR1 MGHRA and CDR2 YSYEKL come from the germline V gene. The ends were cut back, 0 bases at V and 2 bases at J, with 10 bases in the middle. For the CDR3, the DNA is TGCGCCAGCAGCCAAGAAGGAGATTTAAACTATGGCTACACCTTC. As protein: CASSQEGDLNYGYTF.

About this clone: The junction differs from germline at one of its ends, possibly a read error. This sequence joins TRBV7-7 and TRBJ2-5; 9 bases match TRBD2. Per germline, CDR1 SSHAT and CDR2 FNYEAQ (reference sequence). The CDR3 is 17 amino acids. This CDR3 is CASSLGWAGGRQETQYF. For the CDR3, the DNA is TGTGCTAGCAGCTTAGGTTGGGCGGGGGGGCGCCAAGAGACCCAGTACTTC.

This chain uses TRBV19 with TRBJ1-4, with D maybe TRBD1 (6 bases). The CDR3 runs to 13 residues. In germline, CDR1 is LNHDA, CDR2 SQIVND (reference sequence). V was shortened by 9 bases and J by 3 bases, with 11 bases between the two germline ends. The CDR3 spells CASAQGPNEKLFF. CDR3 bases: TGTGCCAGCGCGCAGGGGCCTAATGAAAAACTGTTTTTT.

In DNA, the CDR3 is TGTGCCAGCAGCTTAGGTGGCGGGGGGCGCGAGACCCAGTACTTC. Encoded protein: CASSLGGGGRETQYF. The J gene is TRBJ2-5, the V gene TRBV7-8; TRBD2 matches at 8 bases. From germline, CDR1 is SGHVS and CDR2 FQNEAQ. The J segment lost 5 bases and the V segment lost 1 base, leaving 6 bases of the junction unmatched. There are 15 residues in the CDR3.

This chain joins TRBV7-9 and TRBJ2-7, with D unclear. The CDR3 spans 15 residues. Germline values: CDR1 SEHNR, CDR2 FQNEAQ (reference sequence). The V end was cut by 3 bases, the J end by 3 bases, with 15 bases between. The CDR3 protein is CASSLRTDPNYEQYF. As DNA, the CDR3 is TGTGCCAGCAGCTTGCGAACAGACCCAAACTACGAGCAGTACTTC. Looking up the rest from reference TRBV7-9 and TRBJ2-7 gives the full variable domain: DTGVSQNPRHKITKRGQNVTFRCDPISEHNRLYWYRQTLGQGPEFLTYFQNEAQLEKSRLLSDRFSAERPKGSFSTLEIQRTEQGDSAMYLCASSLRTDPNYEQYFGPGTRLTVT.

The V gene is TRBV6-4, the J gene TRBJ1-2, with D unclear. The CDR3 spans 14 residues. Germline lookup yields CDR1 MRHNA and CDR2 SNTAGT. Trimming cost V 9 bases and J 0 bases, with 14 bases left between them. The CDR3 nucleotides are TGTGCCAGGGGCACGAAAATAGCTAACTATGGCTACACCTTC. Translating it yields CARGTKIANYGYTF.

V usage is TRBV6-5 and J usage is TRBJ1-2; 12 nucleotides line up with TRBD1. The CDR3 extends over 15 amino acids. Germline assignment: CDR1 MNHEY and CDR2 SVGAGI. Trimming cost V 5 bases and J 4 bases; bases outside gene matches: 5. The CDR3 is CASSTGQGAGYGYTF. As DNA, the CDR3 is TGTGCCAGCAGTACGGGACAGGGGGCAGGCTATGGCTACACCTTC.

This clone occurred once. The chain links TRBV5-4 to TRBJ1-2; D uncertain. The germline gives CDR1 SGHNT, CDR2 YYREEE (reference sequence). CDR3 length: 13 amino acids. Trimming took 4 bases from V and 2 from J, leaving 9 bases between them. The CDR3 loop reads CASSPDTNYGYTF. In DNA, the CDR3 is TGTGCCAGCAGCCCTGACACGAACTATGGCTACACCTTC.

DNA for the CDR3: TGTGCCAGCAGCTTAGGACAGAAGACAGGGGGACTCACTAATGAAAAACTGTTTTTT. Protein product: CASSLGQKTGGLTNEKLFF. J is TRBJ1-4 and V is TRBV7-9, with 9 positions matching TRBD1. CDR1 is SEHNR and CDR2 is FQNEAQ in the germline V gene (reference sequence). There are 19 residues in the CDR3. Unmatched junction bases numbered 11, after V lost 1 base and J lost 2 bases.

The chain combines TRBV28 with TRBJ1-4; possibly TRBD1 for D (6 bases). Trimming stripped 5 bases from V and 0 bases from J, with 19 bases between. Germline V CDR1 and CDR2: MDHEN, SYDVKM. CDR3 length equals 18 residues. The CDR3 coding sequence is TGTGCCAGCAGTCCCGGCGGGGGGGGCGGTGCAACTAATGAAAAACTGTTTTTT. Protein product: CASSPGGGGGATNEKLFF.

The CDR3 DNA follows: TGTGCCAGCAGCCAAAACAGGGCCCATGGCTACACCTTC. This codes for CASSQNRAHGYTF. V and J are TRBV6-5 and TRBJ1-2; maybe TRBD1 (6 bases). The CDR3 spans 13 residues. The V gene lost 6 bases and the J gene lost 6 bases, with 14 bases spanning the gap. In germline, CDR1 is MNHEY, CDR2 SVGAGI.

The rearrangement joins TRBV5-1 to TRBJ1-1, with 8 bases matching TRBD1. V lost 3 bases, J lost 4 bases, and 5 bases stayed unmatched. CDR3 length: 14 residues. CDR1 is SGHRS and CDR2 is YFSETQ in the germline V gene. As DNA, the CDR3 is TGCGCCAGCAGCTCCAGACAGGGGTCCACTGAAGCTTTCTTT. Translated: CASSSRQGSTEAFF.